This TCR beta chain was retrieved from a study of shared clonotypes between healthy human individuals. Whole-study context: For every donor, three CD4 naive, three CD4 memory, two CD8 naive and one CD8 memory plates were used.

Per the original methods: Filtering differed since immunoSEQ provided only junctions, with no quality scores. The assay was immunoSEQ multiplex PCR, and TCRdb's table has in-frame clones only and misses some. The V and J calls and clone size come from that table; D and trimming were worked out from the DNA. This sample has about 1,800,000 clones, with over 85% found just once. Naivety among CD8 cells was defined by CD45RO negativity and positive CCR7 selection, thereby excluding terminally differentiated effector memory CD45RA+ cells. Adult Caucasians living in Nashville, Tennessee made up all of the donors. This clone was counted a single time. The origin of this receptor is a man younger than 35 in good health. Sequenced sample: naive CD8+ T cells sorted from blood.

This chain's CDR3 is CASSQDGGRIEQFF. The CDR3 region has the DNA TGCGCCAGCAGCCAAGACGGGGGCAGGATCGAGCAGTTCTTC. V is TRBV4-1 and J is TRBJ2-1; perhaps D is TRBD1 or TRBD2 (6 bases each). The germline CDR1 and CDR2 sequences are MGHRA and YSYEKL. V was shortened by 0 bases and J by 10 bases, with 13 bases between the two germline ends. CDR3 size: 14 residues.